This T cell receptor beta chain stems from a study of PD-1 blockade in classical Hodgkin lymphoma. Germline V CDR1 and CDR2: SNHLY, FYNNEI. There are 16 residues in the CDR3. The V and J ends lost 3 bases and 6 bases respectively, with 19 bases between them. Generated by immunoSEQ multiplex PCR, the TCRdb table keeps only in-frame clones and is missing some. The sample has under 40,000 clones, roughly four fifths seen once; the top ten hold approximately 35%. Overall study results and limits: Causes of the repertoire differences remain undefined, possibly disease activity or prior therapy.

All the patients suffered relapse after autologous stem cell transplantation, and brentuximab vedotin exposure differed. A word on this clone: Its specificity is unknown.

The TCR sequence derives from a human donor with classical Hodgkin lymphoma. Sample: peripheral blood mononuclear cells (PBMCs), taken at baseline. This sequence joins TRBV2 and TRBJ2-3, with D tentatively TRBD2 (6 bases). The chain's CDR3 is CASSESGAGLSDTQYF. CDR3 nucleotide sequence: TGTGCCAGCAGTGAGTCGGGCGCGGGGTTGAGTGATACGCAGTATTTT.